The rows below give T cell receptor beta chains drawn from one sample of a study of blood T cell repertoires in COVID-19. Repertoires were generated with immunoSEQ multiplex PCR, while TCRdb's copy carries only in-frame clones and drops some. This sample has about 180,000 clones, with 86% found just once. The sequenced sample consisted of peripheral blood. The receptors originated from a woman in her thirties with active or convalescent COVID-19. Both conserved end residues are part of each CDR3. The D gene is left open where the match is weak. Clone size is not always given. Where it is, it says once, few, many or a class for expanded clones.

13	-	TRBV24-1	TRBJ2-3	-	TGTGCCACCACACAATCTAGAACAGATACGCAGTATTTT	CATTQSRTDTQYF
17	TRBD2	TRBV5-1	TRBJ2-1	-	TGCGCCAGCAGCGGAGCGGCTAGCGGCCCTAGTACGGATGAGCAGTTCTTC	CASSGAASGPSTDEQFF
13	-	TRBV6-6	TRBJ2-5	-	TGTGCCAGCAATCGGGGGCCCCAAGAGACCCAGTACTTC	CASNRGPQETQYF
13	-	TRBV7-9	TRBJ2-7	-	TGTGCCAGCAGCTTAGGCCAAGCCCTTGCGCAGTACTTC	CASSLGQALAQYF
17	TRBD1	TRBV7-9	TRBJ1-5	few	TGTGCCAGCAGCTCCCAAACCGCCGGGACAGGGTTTCAGCCCCAGCATTTT	CASSSQTAGTGFQPQHF
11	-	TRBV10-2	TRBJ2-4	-	TGCGCCAGCCGGGACTTAAACATTCAGTACTTC	CASRDLNIQYF
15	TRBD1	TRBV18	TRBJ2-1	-	TGTGCCAGCTCATCACCTAACAGGGGGCACAATGAGCAGTTCTTC	CASSSPNRGHNEQFF
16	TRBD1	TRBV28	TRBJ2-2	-	TGTGCCTGCCGCGCGCCCCGACAGGGTTTGATCGGGGAGCTGTTTTTT	CACRAPRQGLIGELFF
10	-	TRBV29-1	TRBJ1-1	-	TGCAGCGTCGATACTTTTCGAGCTTTCTTT	CSVDTFRAFF
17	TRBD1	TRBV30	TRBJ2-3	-	TGTGCCTGGAGTATCCCTCCGACAGGGGTTAACACAGATACGCAGTATTTT	CAWSIPPTGVNTDTQYF
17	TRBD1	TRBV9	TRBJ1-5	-	TGTGCCAGCAGCGTGGGGGACAGCGATCGCGGGAATCAGCCCCAGCATTTT	CASSVGDSDRGNQPQHF
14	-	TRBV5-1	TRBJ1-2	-	TGCGCCAGCAGCTCCCCAGGACGGGGCTATGGCTACACCTTC	CASSSPGRGYGYTF
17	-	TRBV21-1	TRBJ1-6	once	TGTGCCAGCAGCAAGAGCGACAGGGGGGAATATAATTCACCCCTCCACTTT	CASSKSDRGEYNSPLHF
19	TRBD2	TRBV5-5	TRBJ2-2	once	TGTGCCAGCAGCTTATATGGGGGTTTAGCGGGAGTTAACACCGGGGAGCTGTTTTTT	CASSLYGGLAGVNTGELFF
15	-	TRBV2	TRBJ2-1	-	TGTGCCAGCAGTGAATACTCAAGCTCCTACAATGAGCAGTTCTTC	CASSEYSSSYNEQFF
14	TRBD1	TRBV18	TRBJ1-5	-	TGTGCCAGCTCACCAACAGGGGTGAGTCAGCCCCAGCATTTT	CASSPTGVSQPQHF
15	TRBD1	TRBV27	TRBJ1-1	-	TGTGCCAGCAGTCCCCACGACAGGGGAGGGACTGAAGCTTTCTTT	CASSPHDRGGTEAFF
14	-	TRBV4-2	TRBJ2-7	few	TGTGCCAGCAGCCTCAAGAATGAGCCGGGGGAGCAGTACTTC	CASSLKNEPGEQYF
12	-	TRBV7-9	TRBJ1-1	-	TGTGCCAGCACCGCGGGGAACACTGAAGCTTTCTTT	CASTAGNTEAFF
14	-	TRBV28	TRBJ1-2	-	TGTGCCAGCAGTTTAAGTGAGGGCACCTATGGCTACACCTTC	CASSLSEGTYGYTF
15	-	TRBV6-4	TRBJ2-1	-	TGTGCCAGCAGTGAAGAGGGCCTCCGCGGCAATGAGCAGTTCTTC	CASSEEGLRGNEQFF
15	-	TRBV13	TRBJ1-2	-	TGTGCCAGCAGCTTAGGAACACCTCAACAGGGTGGCTACACCTTC	CASSLGTPQQGGYTF
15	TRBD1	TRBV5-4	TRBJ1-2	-	TGTGCCAGCAGCTTAATACGGGACAGGGGCCCTGGCTACACCTTC	CASSLIRDRGPGYTF